This T cell receptor (beta chain) was sequenced for a study of CD8 T cells in Susac syndrome. Reverse transcription used about 0.45 to 1 ug RNA and random hexamers. MiXCR was run by TCRdb on the immunoSEQ multiplex PCR reads, yielding one entry per CDR3 protein. Among 150,000 to 180,000 distinct CDR3 sequences, around 96% were seen once, and the ten largest hold over 0.2%. Broader study findings: The study's TCR sequencing and HLA analysis drew on a certain number of individuals. That number was acknowledged as relatively small.

Comment on this clonotype: Its antigen is unidentified.

V gave up 0 bases and J gave up 6 bases; unmatched junction bases: 11. Germline CDR1 and CDR2: MNHNS and SASEGT. This CDR3 has 17 residues. The sample was CD8+ T cells from PBMCs. The chain has TRBV6-1 and TRBJ1-5, with 7 bases aligning to TRBD1. This clonotype was sampled from a human donor with multiple sclerosis. CDR3 sequence (DNA): TGTGCCAGCAGTGAAGCTCCCCCAGGGGGGAGCGCTCAGCCCCAGCATTTT. Translated, it gives CASSEAPPGGSAQPQHF.